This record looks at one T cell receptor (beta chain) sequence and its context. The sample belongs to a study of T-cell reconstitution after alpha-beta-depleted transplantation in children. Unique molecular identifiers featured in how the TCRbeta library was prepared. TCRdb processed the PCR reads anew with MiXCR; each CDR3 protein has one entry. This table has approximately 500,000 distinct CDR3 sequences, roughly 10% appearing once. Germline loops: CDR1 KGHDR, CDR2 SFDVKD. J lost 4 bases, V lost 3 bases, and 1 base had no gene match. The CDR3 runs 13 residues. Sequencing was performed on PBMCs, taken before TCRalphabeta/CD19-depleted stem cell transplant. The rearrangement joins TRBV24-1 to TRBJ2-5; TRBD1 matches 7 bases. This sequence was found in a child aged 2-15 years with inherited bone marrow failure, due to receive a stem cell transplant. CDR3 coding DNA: TGTGCCACCAGTGATCCAGGGGGAGAGACCCAGTACTTC. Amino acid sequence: CATSDPGGETQYF.